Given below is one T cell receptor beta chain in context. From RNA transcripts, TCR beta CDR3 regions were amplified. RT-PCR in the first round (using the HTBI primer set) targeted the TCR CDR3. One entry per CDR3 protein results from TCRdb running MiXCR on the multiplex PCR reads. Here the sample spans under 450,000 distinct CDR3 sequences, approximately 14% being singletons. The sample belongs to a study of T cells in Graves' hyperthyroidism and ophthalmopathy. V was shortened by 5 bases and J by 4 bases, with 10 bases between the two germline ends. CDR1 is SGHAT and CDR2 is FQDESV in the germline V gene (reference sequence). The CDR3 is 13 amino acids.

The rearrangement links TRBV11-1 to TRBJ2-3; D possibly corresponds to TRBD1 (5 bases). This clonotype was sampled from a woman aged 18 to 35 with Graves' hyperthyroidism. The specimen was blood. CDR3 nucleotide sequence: TGTGCCAGCAGCCTGCAGGGTCCAGATACGCAGTATTTT. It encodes CASSLQGPDTQYF.